This TCR beta chain originates from a study of CD8+ T cells in alopecia areata (dated by TCRdb to between 2018 and 2020). For the wider study: The treated patients, all with moderate-to-severe alopecia areata, were enrolled in an open-label pilot trial of oral tofacitinib given at 5 to 10 mg twice daily. Patients received tofacitinib for 6 to 18 months and were then followed off drug for 6 months to check for delayed response and recurrence. Disease severity in treated patients was measured with the SALT score, which quantifies the percentage of affected scalp surface area. High-throughput TCRbeta sequencing was used to examine T cell clonal expansion in alopecia areata in both the C3H/HeJ mouse model and human patients. On the human side, TCRbeta sequencing was run on scalp tissue and on sorted CD4+ and CD8+ peripheral blood T cells from healthy controls and from alopecia areata patients with either patchy or totalis/universalis disease. Biopsies were taken from tofacitinib-treated patients at baseline and at 4 and 24 weeks of treatment, and a later scalp biopsy was taken in several of the tofacitinib-treated patients. Scalp clonality was compared across normal scalp (n=4), patchy alopecia areata scalp (n=8), and alopecia totalis/universalis scalp (n=8). The RNA source kit depended on sample type: the PAXgene miRNA kit for fixed scalp, the miRNeasy kit for PBMCs, and the RNeasy kit for mouse skin. TCRbeta CDR3 regions were amplified by immunoSEQ multiplex PCR with 35 Vbeta forward and 13 Jbeta reverse primers.

This clone showed up just once. Its antigen target is currently unknown. Base qualities were left out, and no much larger clone turns up one base away. The germline V gene gives CDR1 as SQVTM and CDR2 as ANQGSEA. From its cysteine to its phenylalanine, the CDR3 spans 13 amino acids. Solely the CDR3 DNA is kept, with 39 bases framed from the first base. A distance of 13 bases separates the germline ends of V and J, which lose 4 bases and 4 bases respectively. The study at large found these results: Because the treated cohort was small and had only one nonresponder, larger studies are needed to examine links between baseline CD8+ expansion and response. Many expanded lesional clones were found to persist in scalp and blood during tofacitinib treatment, and relapse after treatment cessation may be partly explained by this persistence. Unlike mouse skin, which is dominated by gammadelta T cells, normal human skin has resident alphabeta T cells that are also sequenced, and this complicates analysis of the scalp TCR repertoire. Shared TCR sequences between patients were less evident than in mice, which may be partly attributable to HLA diversity in the patient population. Higher clonality and more expanded CD8+ clones were observed in lesional scalp than in normal scalp, particularly in alopecia totalis/universalis, a finding suggestive of antigenic drive. Tofacitinib significantly decreased scalp clonality and the number of expanded CD8+ clones among the top 100 scalp clones.

The library came from the immunoSEQ multiplex PCR assay. For TCR sequencing, RNA was extracted from every sample and reverse transcribed into cDNA to serve as template. First-strand cDNA was synthesized using SuperScript III with a 2:1 mix of oligo-dT and random hexamers. A synthetic immune receptor repertoire was used to gauge amplification bias, and whatever bias remained was removed computationally. Under the source paper's analysis protocol: After raw reads were preprocessed to remove errors, the CDR3 was defined following IMGT conventions as running from the conserved cysteine to phenylalanine. Clonality was computed by normalizing Shannon entropy by log2 of the number of productive unique TCRs and subtracting the result from 1. Scalp TCRbeta sequences were cross-referenced with sorted blood CD4 and CD8 repertoires so that the CD4 or CD8 identity of scalp clones could be inferred. The source is immuneACCESS, and TCRdb retained only in-frame sequences with V and J called. Part of the clones is not carried over; for the studies checked, unresolved V genes explain less than half of this, and the remainder is unexplained. D and trimming were read from the DNA, whereas the V and J calls and clone size are those reported in that table. The sample table contains some 130,000 clones; only one count was recorded for around 53% of them. The ten top clones hold approximately 0.46% of the sample.

Taken with the paper, the label for time point translates to: 4 weeks on oral tofacitinib. The treatment or condition label, read with the paper, signifies: oral pan-JAK inhibitor, 5-10 mg twice daily. Peripheral blood and lesional scalp punch biopsies were obtained from patients with alopecia areata. After PBMCs were isolated by density centrifugation and stained for CD3, CD4 and CD8, a FACSAria was used to sort CD4+ and CD8+ T cells. Sequenced material: CD4+ T cells sorted from blood, taken at week 4, from a patient treated with tofacitinib. The source of this sequence is a human donor with alopecia areata. The chain is made from TRBV29-1 and TRBJ1-2; 5 matching bases give a weak D call of TRBD1. The CDR3 corresponds to CSVGQLYSYGYTF. The DNA reads as follows: TGCAGCGTTGGACAGCTCTACTCCTATGGCTACACCTTC.